Listed below are T cell receptor beta chains from one sample, sequenced in a study of cytotoxic CD8 clonotypes in ibrutinib-treated CLL. Measured with immunoSEQ multiplex PCR; TCRdb has only the in-frame clones, and not every one. The data contain approximately 60,000 clones, nearly 55% of them seen just once; the ten biggest clones take up under 30%. This sample comprised PBMCs, obtained at disease progression, from a patient treated with ibrutinib. The receptors stem from a human donor with chronic lymphocytic leukemia. The CDR3 runs from the conserved cysteine through the conserved F or W. D genes are given only for firm matches. A clone size is listed for some rows: how often the clone was seen (once, few, many), or a class if it is expanded.

V gene	J gene	clone size	D gene	CDR3 protein	CDR3 DNA
TRBV5-1	TRBJ1-4	.	TRBD1	CASSRAGTEEKLFF	TGCGCCAGCAGCAGGGCCGGGACAGAGGAAAAACTGTTTTTT
TRBV7-2	TRBJ2-7	.	TRBD1	CASSFRDRPYEQYF	TGTGCCAGCAGCTTCCGGGACAGGCCGTACGAGCAGTACTTC
TRBV5-1	TRBJ1-6	.	TRBD1	CASSLVPTGGNSPLHF	TGCGCCAGCAGCTTGGTGCCGACAGGGGGGAATTCACCCCTCCACTTT
TRBV7-9	TRBJ1-6	medium-sized	.	CASSLGVRAYSPLHF	TGTGCCAGCAGCTTAGGTGTCCGAGCCTATTCACCCCTCCACTTT
TRBV30	TRBJ2-7	.	.	CAWSATGLYYEQYF	TGTGCCTGGAGTGCCACAGGGTTGTACTACGAGCAGTACTTC
TRBV19	TRBJ1-1	.	.	CASSRAGTTTEAFF	TGTGCCAGTAGTCGCGCAGGGACGACCACTGAAGCTTTCTTT
TRBV10-2	TRBJ2-3	few	.	CASKARRTDTQYF	TGCGCCAGCAAGGCGCGTCGCACAGATACGCAGTATTTT
TRBV11-2	TRBJ1-1	few	TRBD1	CASSLVGTGNTEAFF	TGTGCCAGCAGCTTAGTTGGGACAGGGAACACTGAAGCTTTCTTT
TRBV30	TRBJ1-2	.	.	CAWRGGQRNYGYTF	TGTGCCTGGAGGGGGGGTCAGAGAAACTATGGCTACACCTTC
TRBV11-2	TRBJ2-3	.	TRBD2	CASSGEGLTDTQYF	TGTGCCAGCAGTGGGGAGGGCCTTACAGATACGCAGTATTTT
TRBV25-1	TRBJ2-1	.	.	CASARSSYNEQFF	TGTGCCAGCGCCAGGTCCTCCTACAATGAGCAGTTCTTC
TRBV7-7	TRBJ1-2	.	TRBD1	CASSPKTGWYSDGYTF	TGTGCTAGCAGCCCAAAGACAGGGTGGTATTCCGATGGCTACACCTTC
TRBV9	TRBJ1-5	few	.	CASSVDVGFGQPQHF	TGTGCCAGCAGCGTAGACGTAGGGTTTGGGCAGCCCCAGCATTTT
TRBV5-4	TRBJ2-1	.	.	CASSLGRGASYEQFF	TGTGCCAGCAGCTTGGGGCGGGGCGCGTCATATGAGCAGTTCTTC
TRBV11-3	TRBJ2-3	.	TRBD2	CASSLGQLRGGALDTQYF	TGTGCCAGCAGCTTAGGCCAACTACGCGGGGGGGCCTTGGATACGCAGTATTTT
TRBV5-1	TRBJ1-1	.	.	CASSISRRTFF	TGCGCCAGCAGCATTTCGAGGAGGACTTTCTTT
TRBV6-5	TRBJ2-3	.	TRBD1	CASKIQGVADTQYF	TGTGCCAGCAAAATACAGGGGGTGGCAGATACGCAGTATTTT
TRBV7-2	TRBJ2-1	.	TRBD2	CASRTGAGGPHNEQFF	TGTGCCAGCAGAACCGGAGCGGGGGGCCCCCACAATGAGCAGTTCTTC
TRBV29-1	TRBJ2-6	.	.	CSVRSTFSGANVLTF	TGCAGCGTTCGGTCGACCTTCTCTGGGGCCAACGTCCTGACTTTC
TRBV9	TRBJ2-5	.	TRBD2	CASSVGTSGRAETQYF	TGTGCCAGCAGCGTAGGGACTAGCGGGAGGGCGGAGACCCAGTACTTC
TRBV7-9	TRBJ1-1	.	.	CASSLRYRANTEAFF	TGTGCCAGCAGCCTTAGGTATAGGGCGAACACTGAAGCTTTCTTT
TRBV18	TRBJ1-2	.	.	CASSPGQAGYTF	TGTGCCAGCTCACCGGGGCAAGCTGGCTACACCTTC
TRBV6-6	TRBJ2-3	once	TRBD2	CASSTSGGAVTQYF	TGTGCCAGCAGCACTAGCGGGGGGGCCGTTACGCAGTATTTT
TRBV19	TRBJ2-1	once	.	CASSTEEGDRYYNEQFF	TGTGCCAGTAGTACAGAGGAGGGGGACAGATACTACAATGAGCAGTTCTTC
TRBV10-2	TRBJ1-2	.	.	CASSESSDVYGYTF	TGCGCCAGCAGTGAGTCGTCGGATGTTTATGGCTACACCTTC
TRBV7-3	TRBJ2-7	many	TRBD2	CASSTSGSSHEQYF	TGTGCCAGCAGTACTAGCGGGAGTTCCCACGAGCAGTACTTC
TRBV28	TRBJ1-5	few	TRBD1	CAIRQGDQPQHF	TGTGCCATACGGCAGGGGGATCAGCCCCAGCATTTT
TRBV9	TRBJ1-1	.	.	CASSIPQGTTEAFF	TGTGCCAGCAGCATTCCCCAGGGTACCACTGAAGCTTTCTTT
TRBV12-5	TRBJ1-4	.	TRBD1	CASGSTLRGTNEKLFF	TGTGCTAGTGGCTCGACTCTCAGGGGGACTAATGAAAAACTGTTTTTT
TRBV13	TRBJ1-4	few	.	CASSTGGGYEKLFF	TGTGCCAGCAGTACCGGGGGAGGCTATGAAAAACTGTTTTTT
TRBV9	TRBJ2-1	.	TRBD2	CASSAPAGSQYNEQFF	TGTGCCAGCAGCGCACCAGCGGGATCACAATACAATGAGCAGTTCTTC
TRBV19	TRBJ1-3	.	.	CASSILLTASGNTIYF	TGTGCCAGTAGTATCTTATTAACAGCGTCTGGAAACACCATATATTTT
TRBV30	TRBJ2-1	.	.	CAWINPLLRSSYNEQFF	TGTGCCTGGATAAACCCCCTTCTCCGGTCCTCCTACAATGAGCAGTTCTTC
TRBV29-1	TRBJ1-1	few	.	CSVAPQGVNTEAFF	TGCAGCGTTGCCCCACAGGGCGTGAACACTGAAGCTTTCTTT
TRBV30	TRBJ1-5	.	.	CAWSLSINQPQHF	TGTGCCTGGAGTTTGAGCATAAATCAGCCCCAGCATTTT
TRBV7-2	TRBJ2-1	.	.	CASFSGTGLHEQFF	TGTGCCAGCTTCTCCGGGACGGGCCTCCATGAGCAGTTCTTC
TRBV11-3	TRBJ1-2	.	.	CASSGKNRGYTF	TGTGCCAGCAGCGGGAAAAACCGTGGCTACACCTTC
TRBV7-3	TRBJ2-3	many	.	CASSLNIVDTQYF	TGTGCCAGCAGCCTTAATATAGTGGATACGCAGTATTTT
TRBV4-3	TRBJ1-4	.	.	CASSEGHYNEKLFF	TGCGCCAGCAGCGAGGGACATTATAATGAAAAACTGTTTTTT
TRBV7-2	TRBJ1-1	.	.	CASSLLENTEAFF	TGTGCCAGCAGCTTACTGGAGAACACTGAAGCTTTCTTT
TRBV11-2	TRBJ2-7	.	.	CASSPPGRNTYEQYF	TGTGCCAGCAGCCCTCCGGGACGGAATACGTACGAGCAGTACTTC
TRBV6-5	TRBJ2-7	.	.	CASRRQGGHEQYF	TGTGCCAGCAGGCGACAGGGAGGCCACGAGCAGTACTTC
TRBV12-5	TRBJ2-3	.	.	CASGLRADTQYF	TGTGCTAGTGGTCTCCGGGCAGATACGCAGTATTTT
TRBV4-2	TRBJ2-1	.	.	CASSQTGTNEQFF	TGTGCCAGCAGCCAGACTGGAACCAATGAGCAGTTCTTC
TRBV11-2	TRBJ2-7	many	.	CASSLTLKACYF	TGTGCCAGCAGCTTGACCCTAAAAGCATGCTACTTC
TRBV28	TRBJ2-3	.	TRBD1	CASSLKGAATDTQYF	TGTGCCAGCAGTTTAAAGGGGGCTGCCACAGATACGCAGTATTTT
TRBV28	TRBJ1-5	many	.	CASTWGRQPQHF	TGTGCCAGCACGTGGGGCCGACAGCCCCAGCATTTT
TRBV7-6	TRBJ2-3	few	.	CASSLAPGLLTDTQYF	TGTGCCAGCAGCTTAGCGCCGGGACTCCTTACAGATACGCAGTATTTT
TRBV7-2	TRBJ2-7	.	.	CASSLVGGDEQYF	TGTGCCAGCAGCTTAGTGGGTGGCGACGAGCAGTACTTC
TRBV5-8	TRBJ1-2	.	TRBD1	CASSLGAGQGNYGYTF	TGTGCCAGCAGCTTGGGAGCCGGACAGGGAAACTATGGCTACACCTTC